This T cell receptor beta chain was observed in a study of Ad26.COV2.S vaccination and SARS-CoV-2 variants. About the study: Among those in the COV1001 Ad26.COV2.S trial arm was the donor.

Clones were read by immunoSEQ multiplex PCR, and TCRdb kept only the in-frame ones, dropping some. The sample records 350,000 to 400,000 clones, approximately 90% being singletons. As for treatment: 19 received Ad26.COV2.S at low or high dose, single or two shots; 5 received placebo; per-sample allocation not given. The samples date from day 63 after the first vaccine or placebo injection. The clonotype comes from a person aged 18 to 59 who received the Ad26.COV2.S COVID-19 vaccine or a placebo. The sequencing here drew on peripheral blood, taken in a trial of Ad26.COV2.S vaccine versus placebo.

CDR3 region: CASSFQPNSPLHF. CDR3 DNA: TGTGCCAGCAGTTTTCAGCCTAATTCACCCCTCCACTTT. The genes are TRBV12-3 or TRBV12-4 and TRBJ1-6; D is unclear. Trimming pared 3 bases from V and 6 bases from J, leaving 6 bases between. This CDR3 comprises 13 residues.